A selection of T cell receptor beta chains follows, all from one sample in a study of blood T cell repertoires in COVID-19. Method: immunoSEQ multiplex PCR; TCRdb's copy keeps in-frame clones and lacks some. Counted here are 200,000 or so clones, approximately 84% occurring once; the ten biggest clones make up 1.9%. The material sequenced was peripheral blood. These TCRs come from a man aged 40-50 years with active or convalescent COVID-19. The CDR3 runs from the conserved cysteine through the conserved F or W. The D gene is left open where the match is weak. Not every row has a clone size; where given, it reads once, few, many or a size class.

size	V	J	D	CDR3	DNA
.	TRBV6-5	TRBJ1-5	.	CASSYSSLEPQHF	TGTGCCAGCAGTTACTCGAGTTTGGAGCCCCAGCATTTT
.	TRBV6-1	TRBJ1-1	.	CASSEYPNTEAFF	TGTGCCAGCAGTGAATATCCGAACACTGAAGCTTTCTTT
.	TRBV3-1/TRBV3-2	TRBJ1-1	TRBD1	CASSPDRLRPEAFF	TGTGCCAGCAGCCCGGACAGGCTCCGGCCTGAAGCTTTCTTT
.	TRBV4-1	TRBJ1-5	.	CASSQDPVGGSNQPQHF	TGCGCCAGCAGCCAAGATCCTGTCGGCGGTAGCAATCAGCCCCAGCATTTT
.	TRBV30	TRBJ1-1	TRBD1	CAWSVQGIFAFF	TGTGCCTGGAGTGTACAGGGGATATTTGCTTTCTTT
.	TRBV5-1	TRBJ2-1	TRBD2	CASSLALAGGWENEQFF	TGCGCCAGCAGCTTGGCCTTAGCGGGAGGGTGGGAGAATGAGCAGTTCTTC
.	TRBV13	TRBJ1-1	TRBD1	CASSPGTGARNTEAFF	TGTGCCAGCAGCCCGGGGACAGGGGCACGGAACACTGAAGCTTTCTTT
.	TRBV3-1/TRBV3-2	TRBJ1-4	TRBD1	CASTGADRGGEKLFF	TGTGCCAGCACTGGGGCGGACAGGGGAGGCGAAAAACTGTTTTTT
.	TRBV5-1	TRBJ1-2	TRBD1	CASSYGTGANYGYTF	TGCGCCAGCAGCTATGGGACAGGAGCTAACTATGGCTACACCTTC
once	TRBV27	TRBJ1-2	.	CASSLSAGPTNYGYTF	TGTGCCAGCAGTTTGTCCGCGGGGCCGACTAACTATGGCTACACCTTC
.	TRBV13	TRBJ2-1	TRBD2	CASSLRTSGDLNEQFF	TGTGCCAGCAGCCTCCGGACTAGCGGAGACCTCAATGAGCAGTTCTTC
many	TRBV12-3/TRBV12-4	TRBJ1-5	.	CASSLSNTPQHF	TGTGCCAGCAGCCTTTCTAATACGCCCCAGCATTTT
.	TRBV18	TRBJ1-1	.	CASSLSMVGRMNTEAFF	TGTGCCAGCTCACTTTCTATGGTGGGCAGAATGAACACTGAAGCTTTCTTT
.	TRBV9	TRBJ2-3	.	CASSAQGTDTQYF	TGTGCCAGCAGCGCACAGGGAACAGATACGCAGTATTTT
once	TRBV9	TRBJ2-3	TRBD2	CASSAPTSGGVYTQYF	TGTGCCAGCAGCGCCCCAACTAGCGGGGGGGTTTATACGCAGTATTTT